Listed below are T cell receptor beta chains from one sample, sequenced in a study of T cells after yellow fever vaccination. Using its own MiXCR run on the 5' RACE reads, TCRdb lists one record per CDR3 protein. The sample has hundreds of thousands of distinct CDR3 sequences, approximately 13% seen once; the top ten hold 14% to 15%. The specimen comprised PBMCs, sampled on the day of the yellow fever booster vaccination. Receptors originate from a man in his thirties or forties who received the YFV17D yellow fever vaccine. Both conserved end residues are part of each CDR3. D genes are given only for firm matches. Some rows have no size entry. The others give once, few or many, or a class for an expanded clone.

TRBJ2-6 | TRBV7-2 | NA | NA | CASSLRVGSSGANVLTF | TGTGCCAGCAGCTTAAGGGTCGGTAGCTCTGGGGCCAACGTCCTGACTTTC
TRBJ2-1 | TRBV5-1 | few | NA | CASSPGPTSGWGNEQFF | TGCGCCAGCAGCCCGGGGCCGACAAGCGGATGGGGCAATGAGCAGTTCTTC
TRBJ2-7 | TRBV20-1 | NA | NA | CSARPSHYSYEQYF | TGCAGTGCTAGACCGTCCCATTACAGCTACGAGCAGTACTTC
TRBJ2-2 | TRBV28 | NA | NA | CASTPPGWKNTGELFF | TGTGCCAGCACTCCGCCCGGGTGGAAAAACACCGGGGAGCTGTTTTTT
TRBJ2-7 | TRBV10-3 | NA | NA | CAISAGGGSGYEQYF | TGTGCCATCAGTGCAGGGGGGGGATCGGGTTACGAGCAGTACTTC
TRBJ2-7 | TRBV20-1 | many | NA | CSARSDISYEQYF | TGCAGTGCTAGATCGGACATCTCCTACGAGCAGTACTTC
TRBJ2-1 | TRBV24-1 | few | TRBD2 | CATKKAGGHEQFF | TGTGCCACGAAAAAAGCGGGAGGGCATGAGCAGTTCTTC
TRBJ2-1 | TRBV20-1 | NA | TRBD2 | CSASFTSGINNEQFF | TGCAGTGCTAGTTTCACTAGCGGAATTAACAATGAGCAGTTCTTC
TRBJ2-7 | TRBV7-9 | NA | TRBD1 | CASSGLDRGVGYEQYF | TGTGCCAGCAGCGGCCTGGACAGGGGCGTAGGCTACGAGCAGTACTTC
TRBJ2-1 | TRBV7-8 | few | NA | CASSTLGGMGNEQFF | TGTGCCAGCAGCACTTTAGGGGGTATGGGCAATGAGCAGTTCTTC
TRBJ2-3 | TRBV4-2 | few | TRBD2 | CASSQDDGVAGGYTDTQYF | TGTGCCAGCAGCCAAGATGATGGGGTAGCGGGAGGCTACACAGATACGCAGTATTTT
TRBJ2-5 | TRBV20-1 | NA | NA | CSARERETQYF | TGCAGTGCTAGAGAGAGAGAGACCCAGTACTTC
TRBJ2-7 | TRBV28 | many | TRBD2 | CASSSSGLAGFSEQYF | TGTGCCAGCAGTAGCTCGGGACTAGCGGGATTCTCCGAGCAGTACTTC
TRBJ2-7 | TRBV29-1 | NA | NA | CSAATGSSYEQYF | TGCAGCGCTGCAACAGGGTCGTCCTACGAGCAGTACTTC
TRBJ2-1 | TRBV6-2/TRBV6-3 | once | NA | CASSYSGLVRQLNEQFF | TGTGCCAGCAGTTACTCGGGGTTGGTGCGCCAGTTAAATGAGCAGTTCTTC
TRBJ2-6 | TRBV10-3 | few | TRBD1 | CAISDHRTGGKSAPSGANVLTF | TGTGCCATCAGTGACCACAGGACAGGGGGCAAGAGTGCCCCCTCTGGGGCCAACGTCCTGACTTTC
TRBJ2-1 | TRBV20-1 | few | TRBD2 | CSAYRTSGSGNEQFF | TGCAGTGCATATCGTACTAGCGGGAGTGGAAATGAGCAGTTCTTC
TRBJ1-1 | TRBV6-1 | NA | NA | CASSEVGGTVEAFF | TGTGCCAGCAGTGAAGTTGGGGGGACCGTTGAAGCTTTCTTT
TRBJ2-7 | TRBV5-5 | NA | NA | CASSKRLLGRYEQYF | TGTGCCAGCAGCAAAAGACTGCTGGGGCGCTACGAGCAGTACTTC
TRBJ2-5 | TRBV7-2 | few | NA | CASSEGLRIQETQYF | TGTGCCAGCAGCGAAGGACTACGAATCCAAGAGACCCAGTACTTC
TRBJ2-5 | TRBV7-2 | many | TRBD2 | CASSRTSGKETQYF | TGTGCCAGCAGCCGGACTAGCGGGAAGGAGACCCAGTACTTC
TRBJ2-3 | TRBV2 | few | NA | CASSSDTTDTQYF | TGTGCCAGCAGCTCGGACACCACAGATACGCAGTATTTT
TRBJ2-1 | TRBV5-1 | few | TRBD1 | CASIPGTGAMNEQFF | TGCGCCAGCATCCCCGGGACAGGGGCAATGAATGAGCAGTTCTTC
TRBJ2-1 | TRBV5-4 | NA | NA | CASSLGGGSNEQFF | TGTGCCAGCAGCTTGGGGGGAGGCTCCAATGAGCAGTTCTTC
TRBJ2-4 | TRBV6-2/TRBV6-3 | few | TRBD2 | CASSYRSSGSQSIQYF | TGTGCCAGCAGTTACCGGTCTAGCGGGAGCCAATCCATTCAGTACTTC
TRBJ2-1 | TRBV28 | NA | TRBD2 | CASTRLQLAGGRDEQFF | TGTGCCAGCACCCGACTTCAACTAGCGGGAGGGCGGGATGAGCAGTTCTTC
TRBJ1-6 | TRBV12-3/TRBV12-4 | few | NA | CASTPTGSPNSPLHF | TGTGCCAGCACCCCTACCGGGTCACCCAATTCACCCCTCCACTTT
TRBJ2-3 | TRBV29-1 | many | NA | CSAMRADTQYF | TGCAGCGCCATGAGGGCAGATACGCAGTATTTT
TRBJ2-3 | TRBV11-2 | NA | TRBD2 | CASSRGGTSDTDTQYF | TGTGCCAGCAGCCGGGGGGGGACTAGCGACACAGATACGCAGTATTTT
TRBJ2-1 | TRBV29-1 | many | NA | CSVFPEYNEQFF | TGCAGCGTTTTCCCAGAATACAATGAGCAGTTCTTC
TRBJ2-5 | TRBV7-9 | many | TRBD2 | CASSSGAGVRQETQYF | TGTGCCAGCAGCTCGGGAGCGGGAGTTCGCCAAGAGACCCAGTACTTC
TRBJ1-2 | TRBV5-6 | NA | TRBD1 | CASSQGQGHSINYGYTF | TGTGCCAGCAGCCAAGGACAGGGCCACTCTATTAACTATGGCTACACCTTC
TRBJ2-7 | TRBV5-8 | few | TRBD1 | CASSFGQGATLYEQYF | TGTGCCAGCAGTTTTGGACAGGGGGCGACCCTCTACGAGCAGTACTTC
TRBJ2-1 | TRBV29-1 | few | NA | CSVGPRLANEQFF | TGCAGCGTTGGACCCAGGTTGGCCAATGAGCAGTTCTTC
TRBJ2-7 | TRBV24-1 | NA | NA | CATKTGRRVSYEQYF | TGTGCCACCAAAACAGGGAGGCGGGTCTCCTACGAGCAGTACTTC
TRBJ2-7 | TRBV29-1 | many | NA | CSVGQRNEQYF | TGCAGCGTTGGACAGAGAAACGAGCAGTACTTC
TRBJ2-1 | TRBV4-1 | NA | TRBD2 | CASSQDPAGGHVFF | TGCGCCAGCAGCCAAGATCCAGCGGGAGGGCACGTGTTCTTC
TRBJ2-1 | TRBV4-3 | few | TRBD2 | CASSHNSGGYNEQFF | TGCGCCAGCAGCCATAATAGCGGGGGCTACAATGAGCAGTTCTTC
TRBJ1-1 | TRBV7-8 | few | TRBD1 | CASSSQGASTEAFF | TGTGCCAGCAGCTCACAGGGGGCATCCACTGAAGCTTTCTTT
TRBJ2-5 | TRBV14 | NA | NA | CASSSSSRGVETQYF | TGTGCCAGCAGCTCCTCTTCCCGAGGGGTCGAGACCCAGTACTTC
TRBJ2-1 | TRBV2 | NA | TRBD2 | CASCRLAGGYNEQFF | TGTGCCAGCTGTCGACTAGCGGGAGGCTACAATGAGCAGTTCTTC
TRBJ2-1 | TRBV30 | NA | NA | CAWSYLRDSSSYNEQFF | TGTGCCTGGTCTTACCTAAGGGACTCGAGCTCCTACAATGAGCAGTTCTTC
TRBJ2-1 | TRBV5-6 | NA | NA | CASSRYNIYEQFF | TGTGCCAGCAGCCGATATAATATCTATGAGCAGTTCTTC
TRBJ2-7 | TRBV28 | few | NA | CASSSSLRGWSSYEQYF | TGTGCCAGCAGCTCCTCCCTCAGGGGCTGGAGCTCCTACGAGCAGTACTTC
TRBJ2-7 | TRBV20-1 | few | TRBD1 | CSARSHQGGAQYF | TGCAGTGCTAGAAGTCACCAAGGGGGCGCGCAGTACTTC
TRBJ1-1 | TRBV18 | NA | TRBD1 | CASHDRGLDTEAFF | TGTGCCAGCCATGACAGGGGTCTTGACACTGAAGCTTTCTTT
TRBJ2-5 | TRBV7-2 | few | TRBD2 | CASSLTSGRASQETQYF | TGTGCCAGCAGCTTAACTAGCGGGAGGGCCAGTCAAGAGACCCAGTACTTC
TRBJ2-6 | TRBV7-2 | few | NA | CASNQFHGANVLTF | TGTGCCAGCAACCAATTCCATGGGGCCAACGTCCTGACTTTC
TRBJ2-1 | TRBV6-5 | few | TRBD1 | CASSYLPGQFNEQFF | TGTGCCAGCAGTTACTTGCCGGGACAGTTCAATGAGCAGTTCTTC
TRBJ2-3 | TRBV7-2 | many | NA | CASSKALTGSTDTQYF | TGTGCCAGCAGCAAGGCACTCACAGGGTCCACAGATACGCAGTATTTT
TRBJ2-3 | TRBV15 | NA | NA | CATSRSSTDTQYF | TGTGCCACCAGCAGAAGTAGCACAGATACGCAGTATTTT